These T cell receptor beta chains were read from a single sample in a study of beta chain features in type 1 diabetes. Only in-frame clones appear in the TCRdb table, and some are missing; sequencing was by immunoSEQ multiplex PCR. Of 200,000 to 250,000 clones listed, around 13% were seen once; the top ten hold roughly 0.02%. The sequenced sample was naive CD4+ T cells from blood. All receptors come from a man aged 30 to 39 with type 1 diabetes. Each CDR3 is given with its conserved first and last residue. D genes are given only for firm matches. Size tells how often a clone was seen (once, few, many) or the class of an expanded clone, and some rows leave it out.

v_gene	d_gene	abundance	j_gene	CDR3aa	CDR3nt
TRBV2	NA	few	TRBJ2-5	CASSVRLQETQYF	TGTGCCAGCAGTGTCCGGTTACAAGAGACCCAGTACTTC
TRBV5-1	NA	NA	TRBJ2-5	CASSLVQETQYF	TGCGCCAGCAGCCTCGTACAAGAGACCCAGTACTTC
TRBV5-1	TRBD1	NA	TRBJ2-5	CASKGARQGETQYF	TGCGCCAGCAAAGGGGCCCGACAGGGTGAGACCCAGTACTTC
TRBV18	TRBD1	few	TRBJ2-7	CASSGQDSYEQYF	TGTGCCAGCTCAGGACAGGACTCCTACGAGCAGTACTTC
TRBV4-1	TRBD1	NA	TRBJ2-4	CASSQVGQAVGKNIQYF	TGCGCCAGCAGCCAGGTCGGACAGGCGGTGGGGAAAAACATTCAGTACTTC
TRBV5-1	TRBD2	NA	TRBJ2-7	CASSTGLAGRRNEQYF	TGCGCCAGCAGCACGGGACTAGCGGGCCGCCGGAACGAGCAGTACTTC
TRBV5-1	TRBD1	few	TRBJ1-1	CASSWGDSNTEAFF	TGCGCCAGCAGCTGGGGGGACAGTAACACTGAAGCTTTCTTT
TRBV6-5	NA	few	TRBJ2-1	CARRPIHEQFF	TGTGCCAGGCGCCCTATCCATGAGCAGTTCTTC
TRBV2	NA	NA	TRBJ2-7	CASTTQTSSYEQYF	TGTGCCAGCACCACACAGACTAGCTCCTACGAGCAGTACTTC
TRBV9	TRBD1	NA	TRBJ2-3	CASSVVGQANTDTQYF	TGTGCCAGCAGCGTAGTCGGACAGGCAAACACAGATACGCAGTATTTT
TRBV28	TRBD2	few	TRBJ2-3	CASSPSGASGRVTDTQYF	TGTGCCAGCAGTCCCTCTGGGGCTAGCGGGAGGGTGACAGATACGCAGTATTTT
TRBV18	TRBD1	few	TRBJ1-1	CASSPPPGQGTSAFF	TGTGCCAGCTCACCGCCTCCGGGACAGGGGACCTCAGCTTTCTTT
TRBV29-1	NA	NA	TRBJ2-7	CSVEKTGVNTYEQYF	TGCAGCGTTGAAAAAACGGGGGTAAATACCTACGAGCAGTACTTC
TRBV18	NA	NA	TRBJ1-5	CASSPSLGERVVQHF	TGTGCCAGCTCACCAAGTCTCGGGGAACGGGTGGTCCAGCATTTT
TRBV6-5	NA	NA	TRBJ2-7	CASSSPGSYEQYF	TGTGCCAGCAGTAGCCCGGGAAGCTACGAGCAGTACTTC
TRBV7-9	TRBD2	few	TRBJ2-7	CASSLASGLAGGPEQYF	TGTGCCAGCAGCTTAGCGTCGGGACTAGCGGGGGGGCCAGAGCAGTACTTC
TRBV6-5	NA	NA	TRBJ1-3	CASSQQAAGNTIYF	TGTGCCAGCAGTCAACAGGCGGCTGGAAACACCATATATTTT
TRBV2	TRBD1	NA	TRBJ1-2	CASTSGGQRGYTF	TGTGCCAGCACCTCAGGGGGACAGAGGGGCTACACCTTC
TRBV4-1	NA	NA	TRBJ1-5	CASSQTGTGENQPQHF	TGCGCCAGCAGCCAGACCGGGACGGGAGAAAATCAGCCCCAGCATTTT
TRBV30	TRBD1	few	TRBJ2-7	CAWSTETGPSNEQYF	TGTGCCTGGAGTACGGAGACAGGGCCCTCTAACGAGCAGTACTTC
TRBV6-5	TRBD1	NA	TRBJ1-4	CASSEGTGVGKLFF	TGTGCCAGCAGTGAGGGGACAGGGGTTGGAAAACTGTTTTTT
TRBV28	TRBD1	NA	TRBJ1-2	CASSRQGPRDYGYTF	TGTGCCAGCAGCCGACAGGGTCCTAGGGACTATGGCTACACCTTC
TRBV5-1	NA	NA	TRBJ2-3	CASSLAWGQGTDTQYF	TGCGCCAGCAGCTTGGCCTGGGGACAAGGCACAGATACGCAGTATTTT
TRBV7-2	NA	few	TRBJ2-3	CASSTVSRGTDTQYF	TGTGCCAGCAGCACTGTGAGTCGGGGAACAGATACGCAGTATTTT
TRBV19	TRBD2	NA	TRBJ2-7	CASKRRSSGGQVQYF	TGTGCCAGTAAACGGCGGAGTAGCGGGGGCCAGGTGCAGTACTTC
TRBV4-1	TRBD2	NA	TRBJ2-5	CASSQVSGRATETQYF	TGCGCCAGCAGCCAAGTGAGCGGGAGGGCCACAGAGACCCAGTACTTC
TRBV7-9	NA	NA	TRBJ2-1	CASGKGGQNEQFF	TGTGCCAGCGGCAAAGGGGGTCAGAATGAGCAGTTCTTC
TRBV9	TRBD1	few	TRBJ2-6	CASSLRTGTGANVLTF	TGTGCCAGCAGCCTCCGGACAGGGACTGGGGCCAACGTCCTGACTTTC
TRBV7-8	NA	NA	TRBJ1-1	CASSLDRVVGTEAFF	TGTGCCAGCAGCTTAGACAGGGTCGTAGGTACTGAAGCTTTCTTT
TRBV18	TRBD1	NA	TRBJ1-2	CASSPGTGGRNYGYTF	TGTGCCAGCTCACCAGGGACAGGCGGGAGAAACTATGGCTACACCTTC
TRBV6-5	TRBD1	few	TRBJ1-6	CASSYSGQGRVSPLHF	TGTGCCAGCAGTTACTCTGGACAGGGGAGGGTTTCACCCCTCCACTTT
TRBV5-1	NA	few	TRBJ1-4	CASSREPNEKLFF	TGCGCCAGCAGTCGGGAACCTAATGAAAAACTGTTTTTT
TRBV19	TRBD1	few	TRBJ1-2	CASSADRGDYGYTF	TGTGCCAGTAGCGCGGACAGGGGAGATTATGGCTACACCTTC
TRBV29-1	NA	few	TRBJ2-5	CSVGRGQETQYF	TGCAGCGTGGGGCGGGGACAAGAGACCCAGTACTTC
TRBV5-4	TRBD1	NA	TRBJ1-2	CASSRPGAGGGYGYTF	TGTGCCAGCAGCCGACCAGGGGCAGGGGGCGGCTATGGCTACACCTTC
TRBV6-1	NA	few	TRBJ1-2	CASSEGRPGLYGYTF	TGTGCCAGCAGTGAGGGTAGGCCAGGACTCTATGGCTACACCTTC
TRBV9	NA	few	TRBJ1-5	CASSLEGFGNQPQHF	TGTGCCAGCAGCCTCGAGGGCTTTGGCAATCAGCCCCAGCATTTT
TRBV19	NA	few	TRBJ2-5	CASSIPGQQETQYF	TGTGCCAGTAGTATCCCGGGACAACAAGAGACCCAGTACTTC
TRBV9	NA	NA	TRBJ1-4	CASSVYFGGNEKLFF	TGTGCCAGCAGCGTATATTTCGGGGGGAATGAAAAACTGTTTTTT
TRBV19	TRBD1	few	TRBJ2-5	CASSIGGQKETQYF	TGTGCCAGTAGTATAGGGGGACAGAAAGAGACCCAGTACTTC
TRBV10-2	TRBD2	NA	TRBJ2-2	CASARLAGATGELFF	TGCGCCAGCGCAAGACTAGCGGGAGCCACCGGGGAGCTGTTTTTT
TRBV21-1	NA	few	TRBJ2-5	CASSYRDQETQYF	TGTGCCAGCAGCTATCGGGACCAAGAGACCCAGTACTTC
TRBV29-1	TRBD2	NA	TRBJ2-5	CSVSAGAETQYF	TGCAGCGTTAGCGCGGGAGCAGAGACCCAGTACTTC
TRBV7-8	TRBD1	NA	TRBJ2-7	CASSLVIYGGQGAYEQYF	TGTGCCAGCAGCTTAGTTATTTATGGGGGACAGGGGGCCTACGAGCAGTACTTC
TRBV6-5	NA	few	TRBJ1-4	CASSSIQKTNEKLFF	TGTGCCAGCAGTTCTATACAGAAGACAAATGAAAAACTGTTTTTT
TRBV18	TRBD2	few	TRBJ2-3	CASSPLAGKRRDTQYF	TGTGCCAGCTCACCACTAGCGGGAAAAAGGCGGGATACGCAGTATTTT
TRBV5-7	TRBD1	few	TRBJ2-4	CASSPGQGKIQYF	TGTGCCAGCAGCCCCGGACAGGGGAAAATTCAGTACTTC
TRBV30	NA	NA	TRBJ1-1	CAWSLVGRDTEAFF	TGTGCCTGGAGTTTGGTGGGGAGAGACACTGAAGCTTTCTTT
TRBV10-3	TRBD2	few	TRBJ2-5	CAISELAGSIQETQYF	TGTGCCATCAGTGAATTAGCGGGTTCCATCCAAGAGACCCAGTACTTC
TRBV9	TRBD2	NA	TRBJ2-2	CASSVSSGRYTGELFF	TGTGCCAGCAGCGTATCTAGCGGGAGGTACACCGGGGAGCTGTTTTTT
TRBV6-5	NA	NA	TRBJ2-1	CASSYSFDGRYEQFF	TGTGCCAGCAGTTACTCGTTTGACGGGAGATATGAGCAGTTCTTC
TRBV4-1	TRBD2	few	TRBJ2-7	CASSQDGAGGSYEQYF	TGCGCCAGCAGCCAAGATGGGGCGGGAGGGTCCTACGAGCAGTACTTC
TRBV5-1	NA	few	TRBJ2-3	CASSLSPPAGDTQYF	TGCGCCAGCAGCCTATCACCCCCCGCGGGAGATACGCAGTATTTT
TRBV25-1	NA	NA	TRBJ1-2	CASSETAYGYTF	TGTGCCAGCAGTGAAACAGCCTATGGCTACACCTTC
TRBV6-5	TRBD2	few	TRBJ2-4	CATQREAAKNIQYF	TGTGCCACCCAACGGGAGGCAGCCAAAAACATTCAGTACTTC
TRBV10-3	NA	NA	TRBJ1-3	CAISELANTIYF	TGTGCCATCAGTGAGCTGGCAAACACCATATATTTT